Detailed here is one T cell receptor (beta chain). The repertoire was sequenced with immunoSEQ multiplex PCR; TCRdb's copy has only in-frame clones and lacks some. The sample carries nearly 70,000 clones, 79% recorded once. The time point here: baseline, week 1 (first vaccination visit). Treatment defined: pre-vaccination baseline after standard-of-care therapy. These data originate in a study of a mutant IDH1 vaccine in newly diagnosed glioma. V was cut by 3 bases and J by 7 bases, with 18 bases left in between. This CDR3 region has 15 residues. Germline CDR1 reads MGHDK; CDR2 reads SYGVNS. Sequenced material: PBMCs, taken from a glioma patient treated with radiotherapy, temozolomide or both. This sequence was found in a man between 50 and 59 years old with glioma. The V gene is TRBV25-1, the J gene TRBJ1-1; D ambiguous. The CDR3 DNA reads as TGTGCCAGCAGTGACTCGGGTAGCCAGATCTATGAAGCTTTCTTT. It specifies CASSDSGSQIYEAFF.